One and the same sample provided the 9 T cell receptor beta chains below, sequenced in a study of blood T cell repertoires in COVID-19. Profiled with immunoSEQ multiplex PCR; TCRdb holds only in-frame clones, not every one. This sample has around 100,000 clones, with approximately 88% found just once. Material: peripheral blood. All receptors come from a woman in her fifties or sixties with acute or convalescent COVID-19.

V is TRBV7-2 and J is TRBJ2-3; possibly TRBD2 for D (6 bases). The CDR3 has 15 amino acids. V was clipped by 1 base and J by 0 bases, with 8 bases between them. In germline, CDR1 is SGHTA, CDR2 FQGNSA. The CDR3 nucleotides are TGTGCCAGCAGCTTAGGCGGGGCAAGCACAGATACGCAGTATTTT. It yields the protein CASSLGGASTDTQYF. Variable domain in full (rest from reference TRBV7-2 and TRBJ2-3): GAGVSQSPSNKVTEKGKDVELRCDPISGHTALYWYRQSLGQGLEFLIYFQGNSAPDKSGLPSDRFSAERTGGSVSTLTIQRTQQEDSAVYLCASSLGGASTDTQYFGPGTRLTVL.

V gene TRBV19 combines with J gene TRBJ1-5, with unresolved D. The length of the CDR3 is 14 residues. Between the trimmed V and J ends, which lost 2 bases and 11 bases, there was a span of 16 bases. Germline assignment: CDR1 LNHDA and CDR2 SQIVND (reference sequence). The CDR3 is CASSIMNSRSAQHF. The CDR3 DNA follows: TGTGCCAGTAGTATAATGAACTCCAGGTCAGCCCAGCATTTT.

The rearrangement uses TRBV21-1 and TRBJ2-7; the D segment call TRBD1 is taken from the table without a DNA check. TRBV21-1 is deemed a pseudogene. The CDR3 spans 15 residues. The CDR3 loop reads CASSKVRGGSYEQYV. The CDR3 DNA reads as TGTGCCAGCAGCAAAGTGAGAGGGGGCTCCTACGAGCAGTACGTC.

This clone has a single count. The V and J genes are TRBV18 and TRBJ1-5; D is uncertain. Trimming pared 2 bases from V and 5 bases from J, leaving 10 bases between. The germline V gene has CDR1 KGHSH and CDR2 LQKENI. CDR3 length equals 14 residues. The CDR3 protein is CASSPMVGDQPQHF. The CDR3 DNA reads as TGTGCCAGCTCACCAATGGTGGGAGATCAGCCCCAGCATTTT. The full variable domain, its missing parts supplied by reference TRBV18 and TRBJ1-5, is NAGVMQNPRHLVRRRGQEARLRCSPMKGHSHVYWYRQLPEEGLKFMVYLQKENIIDESGMPKERFSAEFPKEGPSILRIQQVVRGDSAAYFCASSPMVGDQPQHFGDGTRLSIL.

V and J are TRBV25-1 and TRBJ2-2, with TRBD2 as a possible D gene (6 bases). V lost 4 bases and J 1 base, leaving 13 bases between the germline ends. CDR1 and CDR2 from the germline V gene are MGHDK and SYGVNS. CDR3 length: 16 residues. The CDR3, as DNA: TGTGCCAGCAGTGCTATGGGACTGGTGAACACCGGGGAGCTGTTTTTT. Translation: CASSAMGLVNTGELFF.

The chain is built from TRBV7-3 and TRBJ1-1; D is ambiguous. CDR3 length: 15 amino acids. Germline assignment: CDR1 SGHTA and CDR2 FQGTGA. The V gene lost 0 bases and the J gene lost 1 base, with 9 bases spanning the gap. This chain's CDR3 is CASSLTSGRNTEAFF. DNA of the CDR3: TGTGCCAGCAGCTTAACGTCAGGCCGGAACACTGAAGCTTTCTTT.

For the CDR3, the DNA is TGTGCCAGCTCACCTGCGGGAGTAGGCGGGGAGCTGTTTTTT. Translating gives CASSPAGVGGELFF. The V call is TRBV18, the J call TRBJ2-2; the match to TRBD2 covers 7 bases. The junction had 5 bases not matched to a gene; V was cut back by 3 bases and J by 7 bases. This CDR3 spans 14 amino acids. The germline V gene has CDR1 KGHSH and CDR2 LQKENI.

This chain uses TRBV28 with TRBJ2-1; D remains unclear. The CDR3 length is 14 residues. V gave up 9 bases and J gave up 0 bases, with 12 bases separating them. Germline values: CDR1 MDHEN, CDR2 SYDVKM. The DNA of the CDR3 is TGTGCCAGTGAGGCTTCGCCCTCCTACAATGAGCAGTTCTTC. This codes for CASEASPSYNEQFF.

J is TRBJ2-2 and V is TRBV5-1; perhaps TRBD1 as D (6 bases). There are 13 residues in the CDR3. The germline V gene has CDR1 SGHRS and CDR2 YFSETQ. V gave up 3 bases and J gave up 4 bases, with 7 bases separating them. The CDR3 sequence is CASSSQGTGELFF. The CDR3 nucleotides are TGCGCCAGCAGCTCACAGGGCACCGGGGAGCTGTTTTTT.